This T cell receptor (beta chain) was identified in a study of blood T cells in healthy people across ages. A sample-barcoded 5' primer and a J-beta primer mix were used in a second PCR of roughly 6 to 11 cycles. TCRdb reprocessed the 5' RACE reads with MiXCR, giving one entry per CDR3 protein. The sample holds some 560,000 distinct CDR3 sequences, roughly a quarter seen once. This CDR3 is 14 amino acids long. In germline, CDR1 is MNHEY, CDR2 SMNVEV (reference sequence). The V gene end was trimmed by 5 bases and the J gene end by 1 base; junction bases not matched to a gene: 1. Samples had at least 7 million PBMCs isolated from them. Total RNA extracted from each sample amounted to at least 5.5 micrograms. These data were also filed under a second study, of T cells of mothers and their children. That investigation notes: Related and unrelated pairs show TCR recombination output that thymic selection shapes similarly.

This TCR derives from a boy aged 2-9 years in good health. The genes are TRBV27 and TRBJ2-5, with TRBD2 matching 10 bases. Sequenced: blood. The CDR3 reads CASSSGRVQETQYF. Here the CDR3 DNA reads TGTGCCAGCAGTAGCGGGAGGGTCCAAGAGACCCAGTACTTC.